One sample yielded the 5 T cell receptor beta chains listed below, sequenced in a study of blood T cell repertoires in COVID-19. Here immunoSEQ multiplex PCR was the method, and the copy in TCRdb shows in-frame clones only, minus some. The data show approximately 90,000 clones, with approximately 80% seen just once and over 5.5% held by the top ten. Sequenced material: peripheral blood. The receptor set was obtained from a man between 65 and 85 years old with COVID-19, enrolled during active disease.

This sequence joins TRBV10-3 and TRBJ1-5, with 7 bases fitting TRBD1. Germline V CDR1 and CDR2: ENHRY, SYGVKD. The CDR3 has 14 amino acids. V lost 6 bases to trimming and J lost 3 bases; unmatched junction nucleotides: 5. This CDR3 reads CAIRGTGDNQPQHF. CDR3 sequence (DNA): TGTGCCATCAGGGGAACAGGGGACAATCAGCCCCAGCATTTT.

The chain combines TRBV4-3 with TRBJ1-2; 9 bases fit TRBD1. The trim removed 5 bases at V and 4 bases at J, leaving 17 bases unmatched. CDR1 is LGHNA, CDR2 YSLEER, per germline. CDR3 length: 18 residues. The CDR3 DNA sequence: TGCGCCAGCAGCGGATCTCGCGGACAGGGGACAAGGTCCTATGGCTACACCTTC. Protein: CASSGSRGQGTRSYGYTF.

Many counts were recorded for this clone. The rearrangement uses TRBV11-2 and TRBJ2-7, with 7 positions matching TRBD1. This CDR3 has 14 residues. From germline, CDR1 is SGHAT and CDR2 FQNNGV. Trimming cost V 2 bases and J 9 bases; bases outside gene matches: 10. CDR3 sequence (DNA): TGTGCCAGCAGCTTACCGGGACAGAGGTTGAGGCAGTACTTC. Amino acid sequence: CASSLPGQRLRQYF.

This chain connects TRBV9 to TRBJ1-4; D perhaps matches TRBD1 (6 bases). Germline loops: CDR1 SGDLS, CDR2 YYNGEE. The V gene lost 2 bases and the J gene lost 8 bases, with 16 bases spanning the gap. This CDR3 region has 15 residues. The CDR3 spells CASSVNMGACEKLFF. In DNA form, the CDR3 reads TGTGCCAGCAGCGTCAACATGGGGGCCTGCGAAAAACTGTTTTTT.

J is TRBJ2-5 and V is TRBV24-1; D may be TRBD1 (5 bases). V gave up 5 bases and J gave up 5 bases, with 14 bases separating them. Germline V gives CDR1 KGHDR, CDR2 SFDVKD. CDR3 length equals 14 residues. DNA for the CDR3: TGTGCCACCAGTGGATCCCAGGGTAGGGAGACCCAGTACTTC. It translates to CATSGSQGRETQYF.